This T cell receptor beta chain was sequenced for a study of blood T cell repertoires in COVID-19. Study-wide background: Italy, Spain and the United States were the sources of the convalescent and acute COVID-19 samples. From T cells, B-cell-depleted T cells, or PBMCs came the material, which was cDNA or gDNA.

The CDR3 sequence is 13 residues long. The germline gives CDR1 LNHDA, CDR2 SQIVND (reference sequence). The J segment lost 7 bases and the V segment lost 9 bases, leaving 8 bases of the junction unmatched. As originally analysed: The assay estimated nucleated cells by amplifying reference gene primers. This table comes from immunoSEQ multiplex PCR, and its TCRdb copy is limited to in-frame clones, with some not included. Clone size and the V and J calls come from that table; the DNA yielded D and trimming. The sample has around 130,000 clones, roughly four fifths seen once. This clonotype was sampled from a woman aged 60-75 years with acute or convalescent COVID-19. The sample was peripheral blood. The chain combines TRBV19 with TRBJ1-4; 7 nucleotides match TRBD1. The CDR3 DNA reads TGTGCCAGCAGGGGGTGGGAACTTGAAAAACTGTTTTTT. Translated: CASRGWELEKLFF.